The next 11 T cell receptor beta chains were all read from a single sample in a study of T cell responses to AZD1222 COVID-19 vaccine. The assay was immunoSEQ multiplex PCR, and TCRdb's table has in-frame clones only and misses some. The sample lists 130,000 or so clones, over 90% occurring once. The sequencing used peripheral blood, collected on day 0 of MenACWY control vaccination. Receptors originate from an adult in good health.

The V call is TRBV11-2, the J call TRBJ2-2; D gene unclear. Germline CDR1 and CDR2: SGHAT and FQNNGV. This CDR3 comprises 13 residues. Trimming removed 5 bases from V and 3 bases from J, with 7 bases in between. The CDR3 bases are TGTGCCAGCAGCCCACCATACACCGGGGAGCTGTTTTTT. Amino acid sequence: CASSPPYTGELFF. The full variable domain, completed using reference TRBV11-2 and TRBJ2-2, is EAGVAQSPRYKIIEKRQSVAFWCNPISGHATLYWYQQILGQGPKLLIQFQNNGVVDDSQLPKDRFSAERLKGVDSTLKIQPAKLEDSAVYLCASSPPYTGELFFGEGSRLTVL.

The chain couples TRBV19 to TRBJ1-4, with a tentative D call TRBD1 (5 bases). Germline CDR1 is LNHDA and CDR2 is SQIVND (reference sequence). V was cut by 4 bases and J by 8 bases, with 17 bases left in between. The CDR3 has 15 residues. The CDR3 loop reads CASSTGKGVSEKLFF. CDR3 in DNA: TGTGCCAGTAGTACGGGGAAAGGGGTCTCCGAAAAACTGTTTTTT.

The rearrangement uses TRBV6-5 and TRBJ2-3, with D unclear. The germline V and J ends were trimmed by 6 bases and 5 bases, with 12 bases remaining between them. CDR3 length: 13 amino acids. Germline CDR1 reads MNHEY; CDR2 reads SVGAGI. The CDR3 spells CASRTYLGDTQYF. The CDR3 region has the DNA TGTGCCAGCAGGACCTACCTTGGAGATACGCAGTATTTT.

V gene TRBV11-3 combines with J gene TRBJ1-4; the match to TRBD1 covers 7 bases. Germline V gene sequence: CDR1 SGHNT, CDR2 YENEEA. Losses at the gene ends were 2 bases for V and 7 bases for J; bases not matched to a gene: 19. This CDR3 has 19 amino acids. The CDR3 spells CASSLRVAGGKLGSEKLFF. The CDR3 nucleotides are TGTGCCAGCAGCTTAAGGGTGGCAGGGGGGAAATTAGGGTCTGAAAAACTGTTTTTT.

A word on this clone: Compared with germline, one end of the junction differs, possibly owing to a read error. This chain links TRBV2 with TRBJ1-2, with D perhaps matching TRBD1 (5 bases). Germline CDR1 SNHLY, CDR2 FYNNEI. This CDR3 is 12 amino acids long. As DNA, the CDR3 is TGTGCCAGCAGGGAAGGAGGGGCCGGCTACACCTTC. It codes for CASREGGAGYTF.

The CDR3 loop reads CASSLMGLTQYF. CDR3 sequence (DNA): TGTGCCAGCAGCTTAATGGGTCTTACGCAGTATTTT. The rearrangement joins TRBV7-8 to TRBJ2-3; D is unclear. Germline V gene data show CDR1 as SGHVS and CDR2 as FQNEAQ. The CDR3 length is 12 residues. The ends were cut back, 2 bases at V and 8 bases at J, with 8 bases in the middle. The variable domain in full, completed from reference TRBV7-8 and TRBJ2-3, reads GAGVSQSPRYKVAKRGQDVALRCDPISGHVSLFWYQQALGQGPEFLTYFQNEAQLDKSGLPSDRFFAERPEGSVSTLKIQRTQQEDSAVYLCASSLMGLTQYFGPGTRLTVL.

This chain joins TRBV7-3 and TRBJ2-2, with 7 bases aligning to TRBD1. Germline trimming cut 3 bases from V and 5 bases from J; bases unmatched to any gene: 0. This CDR3 contains 13 residues. From germline, CDR1 is SGHTA and CDR2 FQGTGA. The CDR3 loop is CASSLTGTGELFF. For the CDR3, the DNA is TGTGCCAGCAGCTTGACAGGGACCGGGGAGCTGTTTTTT.

Worth noting for this clone: It is unclear where the CDR3 begins or ends on the DNA, so no DNA is shown, and the CDR3 is as TCRdb lists it. The chain recombines TRBV6-5 with TRBJ2-2; the table's D call TRBD2 went unverified against the DNA. Germline CDR1 MNHEY, CDR2 SVGAGI. The CDR3 length equals 14 residues, ends included. Here the CDR3 reads CASSYSRRAGELFF.

Here the CDR3 DNA reads TGTGCCAGCAGTGAAGCGATCCAACGTTCGAACACCGGGGAGCTGTTTTTT. This codes for CASSEAIQRSNTGELFF. The gene calls are TRBV6-1 and TRBJ2-2; D remains unclear. Per germline, CDR1 MNHNS and CDR2 SASEGT. CDR3 length equals 17 residues. Trimming removed 0 bases at V and 0 bases at J, with 11 bases between.

The chain couples TRBV5-4 to TRBJ2-5; 12 nucleotides match TRBD2. Germline V gene data show CDR1 as SGHNT and CDR2 as YYREEE (reference sequence). V gave up 0 bases and J gave up 3 bases; unmatched junction bases: 6. The CDR3 extends over 17 amino acids. The CDR3 is CASSLGSSGGAKETQYF. The DNA for the CDR3 is TGTGCCAGCAGCTTGGGGTCTAGCGGGGGGGCAAAAGAGACCCAGTACTTC.

This sequence joins TRBV29-1 and TRBJ1-1; D is unclear. Germline CDR1 and CDR2: SQVTM and ANQGSEA. V lost 0 bases and J lost 6, with 8 bases in between. This CDR3 comprises 12 residues. CDR3 sequence: CSVEEGLSEAFF. CDR3 bases: TGCAGCGTTGAAGAAGGGTTGTCTGAAGCTTTCTTT. Together with reference TRBV29-1 and TRBJ1-1, the CDR3 gives the full variable domain: SAVISQKPSRDICQRGTSLTIQCQVDSQVTMMFWYRQQPGQSLTLIATANQGSEATYESGFVIDKFPISRPNLTFSTLTVSNMSPEDSSIYLCSVEEGLSEAFFGQGTRLTVV.